This TCR beta chain originates from a study of control samples from healthy donors and cancer patients. Using immunoSEQ multiplex PCR, the repertoire was profiled, and TCRdb retains in-frame clones only, with some absent. This table has about 98,000 clones, 82% appearing once. The ends lost 5 bases at V and 3 bases at J; junction bases unmatched: 1. Per the germline V gene, CDR1 is ENHRY and CDR2 is SYGVKD. This CDR3 is 14 amino acids long. The sample was blood. V is TRBV10-3 and J is TRBJ2-7; 13 bases match TRBD2. The sequence derives from a man between 60 and 70 years old in good health. Here the CDR3 DNA reads TGTGCCATCAGTCGGACTAGCGGGAGCTACGAGCAGTACTTC. This translates into CAISRTSGSYEQYF.